These 7 T cell receptor beta chains share one sample of origin, sequenced in a study of blood T cell repertoires in COVID-19. Repertoires were generated with immunoSEQ multiplex PCR, while TCRdb's copy carries only in-frame clones and drops some. Found here are about 270,000 clones, around 87% of them singletons; the top ten hold 2% to 3%. Sequencing was done on a sample of peripheral blood. The receptors stem from a woman aged 45-65 years with acute or convalescent COVID-19.

This chain joins TRBV2 and TRBJ1-2; the match to TRBD1 covers 7 bases. This CDR3 comprises 13 residues. Germline-derived CDR1 and CDR2 are SNHLY and FYNNEI. V was clipped by 11 bases and J by 4 bases; unmatched bases: 10. The CDR3, as DNA: TGTGCCGGCCTGGGACAGTGGTTCTATGGCTACACCTTC. Residues: CAGLGQWFYGYTF.

The rearrangement uses TRBV6-1 and TRBJ2-3; 10 bases are shared with TRBD2. The CDR3 consists of 15 residues. Germline V gene lookup returns CDR1 MNHNS and CDR2 SASEGT. The J segment lost 4 bases and the V segment lost 6 bases, leaving 7 bases of the junction unmatched. CDR3 region: CASSQASGSADTQYF. Written as DNA, the CDR3 is TGTGCCAGCAGCCAGGCTAGCGGGAGCGCAGATACGCAGTATTTT.

This rearrangement joins TRBV19 to TRBJ2-1; D is unresolved. Germline loops: CDR1 LNHDA, CDR2 SQIVND (reference sequence). This CDR3 is 13 amino acids long. Trimming removed 3 bases from V and 2 bases from J, with 5 bases in between. As DNA, the CDR3 is TGTGCCAGTAGTATTGAGGCCTACAATGAGCAGTTCTTC. It encodes CASSIEAYNEQFF.

The chain uses TRBV5-4 and TRBJ1-5; 8 nucleotides align to TRBD1. The germline gives CDR1 SGHNT, CDR2 YYREEE (reference sequence). The V gene end was trimmed by 0 bases and the J gene end by 1 base; junction bases not matched to a gene: 0. This CDR3 spans 15 amino acids. CDR3 DNA sequence: TGTGCCAGCAGCTTGGGACAGGGGAGCAATCAGCCCCAGCATTTT. It specifies CASSLGQGSNQPQHF. Full variable domain (outside the CDR3, taken from reference TRBV5-4 and TRBJ1-5): ETGVTQSPTHLIKTRGQQVTLRCSSQSGHNTVSWYQQALGQGPQFIFQYYREEENGRGNFPPRFSGLQFPNYSSELNVNALELDDSALYLCASSLGQGSNQPQHFGDGTRLSIL.

CDR3 bases: TGTGCCAGCAGCTCCCCGGGACTATACACCGGGGAGCTGTTTTTT. Translation: CASSSPGLYTGELFF. The V gene is TRBV7-9, the J gene TRBJ2-2; TRBD2 matches at 7 bases. The V gene's germline CDR1 is SEHNR and CDR2 FQNEAQ (reference sequence). This CDR3 spans 15 amino acids. V shed 4 bases and J 3 bases; nucleotides not matched to a gene: 5.

The chain uses TRBV5-6 and TRBJ2-7; D remains unclear. This CDR3 contains 14 residues. Looked up from germline, CDR1 is SGHDT and CDR2 is YYEEEE. The V end was cut by 2 bases, the J end by 6 bases, with 15 bases between. The CDR3 coding sequence is TGTGCCAGCAGCTTTTTCCGACTCCCACGCGAGCAGTACTTC. Amino acid sequence: CASSFFRLPREQYF. The full variable domain, completed using reference TRBV5-6 and TRBJ2-7, is DAGVTQSPTHLIKTRGQQVTLRCSPKSGHDTVSWYQQALGQGPQFIFQYYEEEERQRGNFPDRFSGHQFPNYSSELNVNALLLGDSALYLCASSFFRLPREQYFGPGTRLTVT.

DNA for the CDR3: TGTGCCAGCAGCCGCCAGGCCTACTCCTACGAGCAGTACTTC. Its protein is CASSRQAYSYEQYF. The rearrangement links TRBV14 to TRBJ2-7; D gene ambiguous. V lost 4 bases and J 0 bases, leaving 10 bases between the germline ends. CDR3 size: 14 residues. The germline V gene has CDR1 SGHDN and CDR2 FVKESK.